This T cell receptor (beta chain) comes out of a study of identical twins. Ten or more counts support this clonotype. TCRdb re-called the 5' RACE reads through MiXCR, storing one row per CDR3 protein. The table has roughly 690,000 distinct CDR3 sequences, over 5% seen once. Donors uniformly comprised healthy Caucasians. V shed 10 bases and J 1 base; nucleotides not matched to a gene: 7. The CDR3 length is 15 residues. Material for sequencing was naive T cells sorted from blood. The gene calls are TRBV12-3 or TRBV12-4 and TRBJ2-2; 9 bases are shared with TRBD2. This TCR derives from a young man in good health. CDR3 in DNA: TGTGCCATCCCCAGCGGGAGGTTGAACACCGGGGAGCTGTTTTTT. It translates to CAIPSGRLNTGELFF.